Listed here is a single T cell receptor beta chain. Which antigen it targets is not known. No base quality information exists; no much larger clone differs at one position. TCR CDR3 regions were amplified from genomic DNA by multiplex PCR using the deep immunoSEQ assay. Genomic DNA extracted from each cell subset was distributed evenly over all wells of several immunoSEQ 96-well plates, and each plate served as one replicate. Each replicate PCR for sorted subsets received roughly 0.2 ug genomic DNA, equal to tens of thousands of T cell genomes. The purified libraries were quantified using a Qubit 3.0 fluorometer, sized with a Bioanalyzer 2100, and then quantified again using the KAPA Library Quantification kit. A separate single-read 150-cycle Illumina NextSeq 550 flow cell was used to sequence each immunoSEQ 96-well plate. The published analysis was carried out like this. Because the immunoSEQ output held only junctional sequences and lacked quality scores, the filtering could not match the filtering applied to full-length reads. To assign V/J genes and CDR3, sequences were annotated against IMGT germline references using PyIR, a Python wrapper for IgBLAST v1.9. Any read was removed if the V/J assignment was weak (E-value above 1e-6), the CDR3 was missing, or the read contained stop codons, out-of-frame junctions, or ambiguous translated residues. V3J clonotypes were defined as sequences sharing the same inferred V gene, J gene, and CDR3 amino acid sequence. Percentage overlap between repertoires was calculated by dividing the number of shared unique clonotypes by the size of the smaller repertoire. Three approaches were used to assess repertoire richness: RTK rarefaction, the Chao1 estimator, and Recon v2.1 estimates of unobserved clonotypes. Generation probabilities for all TCRbeta clonotypes obtained by the gDNA method from a few donors were computed using OLGA. The source is immuneACCESS, and TCRdb retained only in-frame sequences with V and J called. Part of the clones is not carried over; for the studies checked, unresolved V genes explain less than half of this, and the remainder is unexplained. That table supplies the V and J calls and clone size; D and trimming were determined from the DNA. Recorded for this sample are millions of clones; over 85% of them occurred a single time. The ten largest clones capture 0.13% of the sample.

CDR1 and CDR2, per the germline V gene (reference sequence), are WNHNN and SYGVQD. Cut back by 2 bases and 6 bases, the V and J ends lie 13 bases apart. From its cysteine to its phenylalanine, the CDR3 spans 15 amino acids. The kept DNA is CDR3 alone, 45 bases in frame from the first base. The data belong to a study of shared clonotypes between healthy human individuals (dated by TCRdb to about 2020). About the full investigation: The cohort comprised a couple of women and a few men aged 18 to 49 years. For each donor, CD4 naive and CD4 memory were each given three plates, CD8 naive was given two plates, and CD8 memory was given one plate. To estimate repertoire size and how much clonotypes are shared between individuals, the study performed deep sequencing of blood TCR repertoires from a handful of healthy adults. Libraries were prepared and TCR repertoires were sequenced by different laboratories using diverse techniques, in order to increase sequencing depth and limit assay-specific biases. Each donor's leukapheresis produced roughly between roughly 0.85 and 10 billion PBMCs. On the study overall, not on this receptor specifically: Pairwise subsampling indicated that sequencing depth was expected to affect the degree of clonotype sharing among donors. Sampling was restricted to blood, and TCR repertoires in tissue are likely to differ from TCR repertoires in blood. The small number of donors limited the genetic and exposure-history diversity represented. Naive subsets generally had larger estimated clonotype richness than memory subsets. Compared with non-shared clonotypes, clonotypes shared by all four sorted-subset donors had higher generation probabilities. Sharing across a few donors was observed for about 4.8% of naive CD4, 3.5% of naive CD8, roughly 2.3% of memory CD4, and about 0.39% of memory CD8 clonotypes. Rarefaction of sorted-subset datasets indicated incomplete sequencing despite the large sequencing depth.

The donors were healthy, HIV-negative adults with no recently reported acute infections or vaccinations. Every donor was a Caucasian adult residing in Nashville, Tennessee, USA. CD4+ T cells were enriched by magnetic negative selection; naive cells were then positively selected on CD45RA, and the negative fraction formed the memory subset. Blood was obtained by leukapheresis, after which PBMCs were separated by Ficoll-Histopaque density gradient centrifugation and cryopreserved in liquid nitrogen vapor phase. Analytical flow cytometry was used to check the purity and quantity of each magnetically sorted T cell population. Genomic DNA was isolated from every sorted fraction and measured by UV absorbance on a Nanodrop 2000c.

Sample: naive CD4+ T cells sorted from blood. What the cell subset or site label conveys for this sample: CD45RA+ positively selected. The sequence was obtained from a man in his late teens or twenties in good health. Recombination connected TRBV10-1 to TRBJ2-2; a tentative D match to TRBD1 spans 5 bases. At the DNA level, the sequence is TGCGCCAGCAGTGAGCGAATTAGCAGGGCCGGGGAGCTGTTTTTT. The translation is CASSERISRAGELFF.